The text below deals with one TCR beta chain. Its specificity is unknown. PCR used 60 Vbeta primers and 13 Jbeta primers. Assay used: immunoSEQ multiplex PCR; TCRdb lists only in-frame clones, some missing. The sample lists about 140,000 clones; 73% were seen once. The data stem from a study of cytomegalovirus exposure and HLA in healthy donors. Study information: Samples from HLA-typed donors yielded 65 million to 85 million unique TCRs in an early data release. Study-wide results and caveats: In a later analysis, parvovirus B19, influenza, CMV and Epstein-Barr virus appeared linked to several top co-occurrence clusters. Other equally common chains were less clonally expanded than HLA-associated TCR beta chains, a later analysis showed.

The J segment lost 4 bases and the V segment lost 1 base, leaving 4 bases of the junction unmatched. Germline CDR1 reads KGHSH; CDR2 reads LQKENI. This CDR3 is 15 amino acids long. Specimen: PBMCs. V usage is TRBV18 and J usage is TRBJ2-5; 9 bases line up with TRBD1. The sequence was obtained from a woman aged 35 to 49 in good health and CMV-seronegative. The CDR3 DNA sequence: TGTGCCAGCTCACCACGGGCGACAGGGGGAGAGACCCAGTACTTC. Translating gives CASSPRATGGETQYF.